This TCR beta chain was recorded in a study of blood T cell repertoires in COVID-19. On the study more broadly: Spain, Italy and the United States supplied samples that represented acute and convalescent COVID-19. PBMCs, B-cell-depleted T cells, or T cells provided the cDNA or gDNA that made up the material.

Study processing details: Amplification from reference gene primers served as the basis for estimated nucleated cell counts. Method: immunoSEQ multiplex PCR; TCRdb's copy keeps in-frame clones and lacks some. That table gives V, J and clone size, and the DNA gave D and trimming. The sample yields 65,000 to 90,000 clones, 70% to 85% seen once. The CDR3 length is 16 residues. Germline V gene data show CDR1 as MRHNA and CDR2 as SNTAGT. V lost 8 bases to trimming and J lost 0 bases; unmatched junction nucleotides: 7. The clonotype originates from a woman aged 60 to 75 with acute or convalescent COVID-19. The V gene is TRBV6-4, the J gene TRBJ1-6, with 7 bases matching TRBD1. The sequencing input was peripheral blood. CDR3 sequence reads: CASYTGAVSYNSPLHF. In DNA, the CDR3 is TGTGCCAGCTATACAGGGGCCGTCTCCTATAATTCACCCCTCCACTTT.